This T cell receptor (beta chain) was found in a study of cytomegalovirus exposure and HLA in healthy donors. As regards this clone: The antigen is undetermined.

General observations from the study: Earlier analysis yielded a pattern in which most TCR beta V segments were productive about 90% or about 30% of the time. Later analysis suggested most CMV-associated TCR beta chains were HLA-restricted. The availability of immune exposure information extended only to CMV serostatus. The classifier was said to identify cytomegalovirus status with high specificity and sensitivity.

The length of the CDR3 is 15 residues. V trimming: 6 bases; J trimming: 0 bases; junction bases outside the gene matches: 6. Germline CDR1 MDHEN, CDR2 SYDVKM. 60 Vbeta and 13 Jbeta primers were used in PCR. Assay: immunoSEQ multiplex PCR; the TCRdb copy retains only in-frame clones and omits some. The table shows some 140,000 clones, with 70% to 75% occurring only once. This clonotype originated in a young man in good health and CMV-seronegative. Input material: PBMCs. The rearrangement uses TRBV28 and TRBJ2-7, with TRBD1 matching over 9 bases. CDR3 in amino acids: CASRPGQGLSYEQYF. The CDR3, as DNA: TGTGCCAGCAGACCGGGACAGGGACTCTCCTACGAGCAGTACTTC. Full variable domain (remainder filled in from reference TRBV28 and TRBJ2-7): DVKVTQSSRYLVKRTGEKVFLECVQDMDHENMFWYRQDPGLGLRLIYFSYDVKMKEKGDIPEGYSVSREKKERFSLILESASTNQTSMYLCASRPGQGLSYEQYFGPGTRLTVT.